This T cell receptor beta chain stems from a study of shared clonotypes between healthy human individuals. Study in general: Researchers assigned three CD4 naive, three CD4 memory, two CD8 naive and one CD8 memory plate to each donor. Study findings and constraints: Rarefaction revealed incomplete sorted-subset sequencing despite large depth.

A word on this clone: Its antigen remains unknown.

The V end lost 1 base, the J end lost 5 bases, and 11 bases lay between the germline ends. CDR3 length: 14 amino acids. Germline V lookup: CDR1 KGHSH, CDR2 LQKENI. For every subset, genomic DNA was evenly distributed across several immunoSEQ plates. TCRdb's table, derived via immunoSEQ multiplex PCR, lists solely in-frame clones and lacks some. In the table there are about 530,000 clones, about 95% of which are singletons. The receptor comes from a woman in her twenties or thirties in good health. The source material was naive CD4+ T cells sorted from blood. This sample's subset: CD45RA+ positively selected. The chain couples TRBV18 to TRBJ2-5, with D unresolved. In nucleotides, the CDR3 is TGTGCCAGCTCACCACGATCCGACACTGAGACCCAGTACTTC. It is translated as CASSPRSDTETQYF.